This T cell receptor beta chain was recovered during a study of regulatory T cells in long-lasting Graves disease. This clonotype was detected ten times or more. The CDR3 spans 13 residues. Germline values: CDR1 SGHTA, CDR2 FQGNSA. V was trimmed by 2 bases and J by 1 base, leaving 5 bases between them. Described time point: newly diagnosed GD, antithyroid drugs for less than 3 months. PBMC-extracted RNA yielded the TCR library. According to the study, TCR beta libraries were built with iRepertoire HTBI primers and CDR3-region Arm-PCR. TCRdb reprocessed the multiplex PCR reads with MiXCR, giving one entry per CDR3 protein. The top ten clones hold around 18% of a sample with hundreds of thousands of distinct CDR3 sequences, about 15% of them seen once. The sample also formed part of further work on T cells in Graves' hyperthyroidism and ophthalmopathy.

The chain links TRBV7-2 to TRBJ1-1; D remains unclear. The material sequenced was peripheral blood mononuclear cells (PBMCs), taken at new diagnosis, from a patient treated with antithyroid drugs. This receptor was obtained from a woman aged 30 to 39 with Graves disease. The CDR3 loop is CASSLQPNTEAFF. The CDR3 DNA follows: TGTGCCAGCAGCTTACAGCCGAACACTGAAGCTTTCTTT.